This T cell receptor beta chain emerged from a study of CD4 T cells in relation to SARS-CoV-2 and coronaviruses. The V and J ends lost 6 bases and 0 bases respectively, with 12 bases between them. CDR1 SNHLY and CDR2 FYNNEI come from the germline V gene. CDR3 size: 15 residues. Details on this clone: Its antigen remains unknown.

CD4+ T cells from unexposed donors were obtained before the COVID-19 pandemic (2011-2018). The cells were cultured for approximately ten days before CD4+ T cells were isolated. Some 1.9 million PBMCs per well were cultured with approximately 10 IU/ml IL-2. TCRdb's table, derived via immunoSEQ multiplex PCR, lists solely in-frame clones and lacks some. The sample has 20,000 or so clones, around 80% seen once. The chain recombines TRBV2 with TRBJ2-1; no definite D call. This receptor was identified in a human donor in good health. Sequencing input: CD4+ T cells from PBMCs, cultured in vitro. The CDR3 sequence: CASRLRPSSYNEQFF. The DNA for the CDR3 is TGTGCCAGCAGGCTTCGGCCTAGCTCCTACAATGAGCAGTTCTTC.